These 24 T cell receptor beta chains were all obtained from the same sample, sequenced in a study of cytomegalovirus exposure and HLA in healthy donors. PCR amplification relied on 60 Vbeta primers (plus 13 Jbeta primers). The assay was immunoSEQ multiplex PCR, and TCRdb's table has in-frame clones only and misses some. This table has fewer than 200,000 clones, approximately 77% appearing once. Sequenced input: PBMCs. Receptors originate from a young man in good health and CMV-seropositive.

This clone was detected a few times. V usage is TRBV2 and J usage is TRBJ2-2, with 9 bases identical to TRBD1. V lost 8 bases to trimming and J lost 4 bases; unmatched junction nucleotides: 8. Germline V CDR1 and CDR2: SNHLY, FYNNEI. This CDR3 has 15 amino acids. CDR3 sequence (DNA): TGTGCCAGCCGCCAGACAGGGGGAATCACCGGGGAGCTGTTTTTT. Its protein is CASRQTGGITGELFF.

The chain uses TRBV5-1 and TRBJ2-6; possibly TRBD1 for D (6 bases). V lost 0 bases to trimming and J lost 2 bases, with 12 bases between them. The germline V gene has CDR1 SGHRS and CDR2 YFSETQ. The CDR3 spans 17 residues. The CDR3 sequence is CASSLGGGVTGANVLTF. CDR3 bases: TGCGCCAGCAGCTTGGGTGGGGGCGTGACTGGGGCCAACGTCCTGACTTTC.

The chain carries TRBV6-1 and TRBJ1-6; D not resolved. The ends were cut back, 10 bases at V and 9 bases at J, with 16 bases in the middle. Germline loops: CDR1 MNHNS, CDR2 SASEGT. This CDR3 is built from 13 residues. In nucleotides, the CDR3 is TGTGCCATCCAGGCAGGCCCTGGTTCACCCCTCCACTTT. Protein sequence: CAIQAGPGSPLHF.

The chain couples TRBV10-1 to TRBJ2-7; TRBD2 might be the D (5 bases). The ends were cut back, 9 bases at V and 5 bases at J, with 17 bases in the middle. Germline CDR1 is WNHNN and CDR2 is SYGVQD (reference sequence). This CDR3 is built from 13 residues. In nucleotides, the CDR3 is TGCGCCAGTTCCCGGGAAATTATCGACGAGCAGTACTTC. Its protein is CASSREIIDEQYF.

The chain is built from TRBV11-2 and TRBJ2-2, with a weak D call TRBD2 (6 bases). The CDR3 contains 13 residues. V gave up 1 base and J gave up 9 bases, with 9 bases separating them. Germline CDR1 reads SGHAT; CDR2 reads FQNNGV. The DNA of the CDR3 is TGTGCCAGCAGCTTAGTGGAGGGCTGGGAGCTGTTTTTT. This encodes CASSLVEGWELFF.

V gene TRBV7-6 combines with J gene TRBJ2-5; 9 positions agree with TRBD2. This CDR3 comprises 16 residues. CDR1 and CDR2 from the germline V gene are SGHVS and FNYEAQ. Trimming removed 5 bases from V and 2 bases from J; junction bases left unmatched: 9. The DNA of the CDR3 is TGTGCCAGCAGCGAGACCCGAGCGGGGGGTCAAGAGACCCAGTACTTC. The encoded protein is CASSETRAGGQETQYF.

The J gene is TRBJ2-5, the V gene TRBV4-3; TRBD1 agrees at 8 bases. The DNA end is a closer match to TRBJ2-7, so the J assignment may be wrong. The germline V gene has CDR1 LGHNA and CDR2 YSLEER. The CDR3 has 14 amino acids. CDR3 sequence (DNA): TGCGCCAGCAGCCAAGACAGGGGGCTATACGAGCAGTACTTC. Translating gives CASSQDRGLYEQYF.

This chain connects TRBV12-5 to TRBJ1-1; the D gene is possibly TRBD1 (5 bases). This CDR3 has 14 residues. Germline values: CDR1 LGHNT, CDR2 FRNRAP. Trimming stripped 5 bases from V and 1 base from J, with 11 bases between. As DNA, the CDR3 is TGTGCTAGTGGTGAGGACACGTCGAACACTGAAGCTTTCTTT. Protein sequence: CASGEDTSNTEAFF.

The rearrangement links TRBV5-4 to TRBJ2-5, with 7 positions matching TRBD1. Germline V gene data show CDR1 as SGHNT and CDR2 as YYREEE (reference sequence). The CDR3 is 15 amino acids. V shed 5 bases and J 2 bases; nucleotides not matched to a gene: 9. CDR3 nucleotide sequence: TGTGCCAGCAGTTCATCCCACAGGGGACAAGAGACCCAGTACTTC. Protein product: CASSSSHRGQETQYF.

J is TRBJ2-3 and V is TRBV4-1; 13 nucleotides line up with TRBD2. This CDR3 has 16 amino acids. The V gene end was trimmed by 4 bases and the J gene end by 5 bases; junction bases not matched to a gene: 6. Looked up from germline, CDR1 is MGHRA and CDR2 is YSYEKL. The CDR3 reads CASSPTSGGEGDTQYF. DNA of the CDR3: TGCGCCAGCAGCCCAACTAGCGGGGGGGAGGGAGATACGCAGTATTTT.

This clone was found a few times. The chain links TRBV28 to TRBJ2-7; 12 nucleotides align to TRBD1. The CDR3 contains 15 residues. Germline CDR1 reads MDHEN; CDR2 reads SYDVKM. The V and J ends lost 6 bases and 2 bases, in that order; junction bases with no gene match: 5. CDR3 amino acids: CASRGGTGGPYEQYF. The CDR3 DNA sequence: TGTGCCAGCAGAGGAGGGACAGGGGGCCCCTACGAGCAGTACTTC.

The chain carries TRBV7-9 and TRBJ2-5, with D possibly TRBD2 on 6 matching bases. Trimming removed 3 bases from V and 5 bases from J, with 13 bases in between. The length of the CDR3 is 14 residues. Germline CDR1 reads SEHNR; CDR2 reads FQNEAQ (reference sequence). The DNA for the CDR3 is TGTGCCAGCAGCTTTGAGGGCCGGGGGGAGACCCAGTACTTC. Translation: CASSFEGRGETQYF.

The chain couples TRBV27 to TRBJ2-7; no clear D. The V end was cut by 3 bases, the J end by 1 base, with 7 bases between. This CDR3 contains 13 residues. Looked up from germline, CDR1 is MNHEY and CDR2 is SMNVEV (reference sequence). CDR3 nucleotide sequence: TGTGCCAGCAGTTTCGCTATTTCCTACGAGCAGTACTTC. Protein product: CASSFAISYEQYF.

This clone appeared once. The rearrangement uses TRBV5-1 and TRBJ2-2, with D tentatively TRBD2 (6 bases). The CDR3 has 16 amino acids. Germline loops: CDR1 SGHRS, CDR2 YFSETQ. V shed 1 base and J shed 3 bases, with 13 bases lying between them. In DNA form, the CDR3 reads TGCGCCAGCAGCTTGTACCGCGGGACGTACACCGGGGAGCTGTTTTTT. Protein product: CASSLYRGTYTGELFF. Supplemented by reference TRBV5-1 and TRBJ2-2, the full variable domain reads KAGVTQTPRYLIKTRGQQVTLSCSPISGHRSVSWYQQTPGQGLQFLFEYFSETQRNKGNFPGRFSGRQFSNSRSEMNVSTLELGDSALYLCASSLYRGTYTGELFFGEGSRLTVL.

V gene TRBV7-2 combines with J gene TRBJ1-6; 8 nucleotides agree with TRBD1. The CDR3 is 14 amino acids. The germline gives CDR1 SGHTA, CDR2 FQGNSA. V dropped 5 bases and J dropped 8; count of bases not matched to a gene: 5. The CDR3 coding sequence is TGTGCCAGCAGCCCCGGGACAGGTTATTCACCCCTCCACTTT. Residues: CASSPGTGYSPLHF.

This clone was counted only a few times. The V gene is TRBV30, the J gene TRBJ2-5, with 9 bases matching TRBD1. The germline V gene has CDR1 GTSNPN and CDR2 SVGIG (reference sequence). The CDR3 spans 13 residues. With 3 bases clipped from V and 6 bases from J, the junction kept 5 bases outside the gene matches. DNA of the CDR3: TGTGCCTGGAGAACAGGGGGCTCGAAGACCCAGTACTTC. Its protein is CAWRTGGSKTQYF.

The chain is built from TRBV29-1 and TRBJ2-7; TRBD1 aligns across 8 bases. Trimming cost V 5 bases and J 0 bases; bases outside gene matches: 9. CDR1 and CDR2 (germline): SQVTM, ANQGSEA. The CDR3 loop spans 15 amino acids. CDR3 sequence: CSVSPSGQGSYEQYF. Written as DNA, the CDR3 is TGCAGCGTTTCCCCGAGCGGACAGGGCTCCTACGAGCAGTACTTC.

This sequence joins TRBV30 and TRBJ2-2; D is ambiguous. Germline V gene lookup returns CDR1 GTSNPN and CDR2 SVGIG (reference sequence). Trimming took 2 bases from V and 6 from J, leaving 4 bases between them. The CDR3 sequence is 11 residues long. CDR3 protein: CAWSTAGELFF. For the CDR3, the DNA is TGTGCCTGGAGTACGGCCGGGGAGCTGTTTTTT.

The J gene is TRBJ2-1, the V gene TRBV14; 8 positions agree with TRBD1. V lost 5 bases and J lost 7; bases outside the gene matches: 10. This CDR3 contains 15 residues. In germline, CDR1 is SGHDN, CDR2 FVKESK. CDR3 loop: CASSSRQGTYNEQFF. CDR3 coding DNA: TGTGCCAGCAGCTCGCGACAGGGGACGTATAATGAGCAGTTCTTC.

This clone was seen a single time. The chain recombines TRBV6-5 with TRBJ2-2, with TRBD1 identical over 8 bases. V shed 6 bases, J shed 3 bases, and the junction held 6 bases outside the gene matches. The CDR3 sequence is 15 residues long. In germline, CDR1 is MNHEY, CDR2 SVGAGI. Here the CDR3 DNA reads TGTGCCAGCAGAATCGACAGGGGTGACACCGGGGAGCTGTTTTTT. Its translation: CASRIDRGDTGELFF.

The chain has TRBV19 and TRBJ2-7; possibly TRBD2 for D (6 bases). The CDR3 has 13 amino acids. Germline CDR1 and CDR2: LNHDA and SQIVND (reference sequence). Trimming took off 11 bases at V and 4 bases at J, with 18 bases between the two ends. The CDR3 region is CASREAGRYEQYF. The CDR3 DNA reads TGTGCCTCCAGGGAGGCAGGGAGGTACGAGCAGTACTTC.

The chain employs TRBV9 and TRBJ2-7; no clear D gene. The V end was cut by 3 bases, the J end by 0 bases, with 7 bases between. The CDR3 runs 13 residues. Germline V gives CDR1 SGDLS, CDR2 YYNGEE. The CDR3 loop is CASSAPYSYEQYF. CDR3 DNA sequence: TGTGCCAGCAGCGCCCCGTACTCCTACGAGCAGTACTTC.

The V call is TRBV7-7, the J call TRBJ2-5; a possible D gene is TRBD1 (6 bases). The CDR3 is 13 amino acids. V was trimmed by 6 bases and J by 4 bases, leaving 12 bases between them. Germline CDR1 and CDR2: SSHAT and FNYEAQ (reference sequence). The CDR3 DNA reads TGTGCCAGCAGTTCGACAGGACTAGAGACCCAGTACTTC. This encodes CASSSTGLETQYF. Filled out from reference TRBV7-7 and TRBJ2-5, the complete variable domain reads GAGVSQSPRYKVTKRGQDVTLRCDPISSHATLYWYQQALGQGPEFLTYFNYEAQPDKSGLPSDRFSAERPEGSISTLTIQRTEQRDSAMYRCASSSTGLETQYFGPGTRLLVL.

This chain joins TRBV29-1 and TRBJ2-1; D call uncertain. V was trimmed by 4 bases and J by 0 bases, leaving 10 bases between them. The CDR3 is made up of 14 amino acids. The germline V gene encodes CDR1 SQVTM and CDR2 ANQGSEA. CDR3 bases: TGCAGCGTTGCCCTACTAAGCTCCTACAATGAGCAGTTCTTC. Translated, it gives CSVALLSSYNEQFF.